The clone carrying this T cell receptor (beta chain) has only one observation. What it binds is unknown. The data were produced by immunoSEQ multiplex PCR, yet TCRdb's version contains in-frame clones alone and is incomplete. The data contain approximately 150,000 clones, just over 90% of them singletons. The sample is drawn from a study of T cell responses to AZD1222 COVID-19 vaccine. Study-level findings and limits: Close to half of spike-specific TCRs reportedly recognize unmutated variant regions.

The source of this sequence is an adult who received the AZD1222 COVID-19 vaccine. The specimen comprised peripheral blood, sampled 28 days after the second AZD1222 dose.

CDR3 DNA: TGTGCCAGTACTACACACGCCGACAGGGGAAACATTCAGTACTTC. It translates to CASTTHADRGNIQYF. The chain couples TRBV19 to TRBJ2-4, with 8 bases fitting TRBD1. The CDR3 has 15 residues. The germline V gene encodes CDR1 LNHDA and CDR2 SQIVND (reference sequence). Germline trimming cut 7 bases from V and 6 bases from J; bases unmatched to any gene: 11.